The clone carrying this T cell receptor (beta chain) has more than one count but fewer than ten. Its antigen remains unidentified. From germline, CDR1 is SNHLY and CDR2 FYNNEI. The length of the CDR3 is 16 residues. J gave up 4 bases and V 3 bases, and 7 bases lay outside the gene matches. TCRdb ran MiXCR on the 5' RACE reads and lists one entry per CDR3 protein. Altogether approximately 510,000 distinct CDR3 sequences are present, just over 20% being singletons, with the ten largest covering about 16%. These data come from a study of T cells after yellow fever vaccination. Study-wide results and limits: The study re-detected most primary-vaccination clones after the booster (around 96% CD4, almost 90% CD8). Shared CD4/CD8 clonotypes were a small share, likely from convergent recombination. Peak timing came faster in the weaker secondary response, day 5 versus 15.

The sequence was obtained from a man aged 18 to 29 who received the YFV17D yellow fever vaccine. This rearrangement joins TRBV2 to TRBJ1-1, with 11 bases lining up with TRBD1. The sample here was PBMCs, taken around 3 weeks after the first yellow fever vaccination. DNA for the CDR3: TGTGCCAGCAGTGAGTGGGGGGGGACAGGGGGCACTGAAGCTTTCTTT. This codes for CASSEWGGTGGTEAFF.